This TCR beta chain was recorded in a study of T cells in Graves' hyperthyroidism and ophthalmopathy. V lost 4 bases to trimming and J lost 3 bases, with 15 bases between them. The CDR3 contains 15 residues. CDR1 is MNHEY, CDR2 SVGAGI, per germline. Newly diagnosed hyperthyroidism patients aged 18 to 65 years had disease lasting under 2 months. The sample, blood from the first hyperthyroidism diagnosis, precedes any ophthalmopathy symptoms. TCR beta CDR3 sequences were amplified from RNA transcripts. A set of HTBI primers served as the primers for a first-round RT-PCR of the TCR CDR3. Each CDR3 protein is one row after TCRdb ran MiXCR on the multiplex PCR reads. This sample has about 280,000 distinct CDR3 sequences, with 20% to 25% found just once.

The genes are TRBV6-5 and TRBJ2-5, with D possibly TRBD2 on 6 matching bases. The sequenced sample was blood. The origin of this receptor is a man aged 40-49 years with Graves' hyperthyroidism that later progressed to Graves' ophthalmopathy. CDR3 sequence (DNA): TGTGCCAGCAGTTCCTTGAGACTAGTCGAAGAGACCCAGTACTTC. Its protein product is CASSSLRLVEETQYF.